A single sample is the source of the 18 T cell receptor beta chains below, sequenced in a study of tumor-infiltrating lymphocytes in primary liver carcinoma. Blood RNA came from unsorted whole blood; germline DNA was also extracted. A constant-region primer primed TCR beta cDNA synthesis from 400 to 600 ng of total RNA. ARM-PCR was slightly modified, and three nested multiplex PCR rounds with it gave rise to the TCR beta libraries. With TRBV1-TRBV30 forward primers and a C-beta reverse primer, the first two PCR rounds were run for around 10 cycles each. One entry per CDR3 protein results from TCRdb running MiXCR on the multiplex PCR reads. The sample yields approximately 310,000 distinct CDR3 sequences, 65% seen once. Sequencing input: peripheral blood. These TCRs come from a middle-aged man with primary liver carcinoma and hepatitis B virus infection.

With respect to this clonotype: This CDR3 is missing its conserved last phenylalanine or tryptophan, likely due to a read error. The gene calls are TRBV5-5 and TRBJ2-7; 7 bases line up with TRBD1. Germline V gene data show CDR1 as SGHKS and CDR2 as YYEKEE (reference sequence). CDR3 length equals 13 residues. V gave up 6 bases and J gave up 4 bases; unmatched junction bases: 7. The CDR3 bases are TGTGCCAGCACCCGGGGACAGCAATACGAGCAGTACTTA. It codes for CASTRGQQYEQYL.

Worth noting for this clonotype: A read error may account for a junction end that differs from germline. The chain carries TRBV11-1 and TRBJ2-4, with D tentatively TRBD1 or TRBD2 (5 bases each). CDR3 length: 17 amino acids. Germline V CDR1 and CDR2: SGHAT, FQDESV (reference sequence). DNA for the CDR3: TGTGCCAGCAGCTTTCCCGGGACCAGCAGGACCAAAAACATTCAGTGCTTC. Its translation is CASSFPGTSRTKNIQCF.

On this clonotype itself: This CDR3 fails to terminate in the conserved phenylalanine or tryptophan, so it likely reflects a read error. The V call is TRBV4-2, the J call TRBJ2-5; D possibly corresponds to TRBD2 (6 bases). Germline CDR1 reads LGHNA; CDR2 reads YNFKEQ. Trimming took 5 bases from V and 3 from J, leaving 22 bases between them. The CDR3 is made up of 17 amino acids. The CDR3 sequence is CASSTERRGGSEETQYI. DNA for the CDR3: TGTGCCAGCAGCACAGAGCGGCGGGGTGGATCAGAAGAGACCCAGTACATC.

In the case of this clonotype: A much larger clone differs from this one at a single base, so this may be a read error. The rearrangement uses TRBV4-2 and TRBJ2-1; TRBD2 aligns across 15 bases. The CDR3 covers 16 residues. V shed 5 bases, J shed 7 bases, and the junction held 6 bases outside the gene matches. Germline V gene sequence: CDR1 LGHNA, CDR2 YNFKEQ. The CDR3, as DNA: TGTGCCAGCAGCTGCACCGGGACTAGCGGGAGGAATGAGCAGTTCTTC. Translating it yields CASSCTGTSGRNEQFF.

By share, this clonotype counts as medium-sized. The CDR3 here is CASSLGTGLAQETQYF. CDR3 bases: TGTGCCAGCAGCTTAGGAACGGGACTGGCCCAAGAGACCCAGTACTTC. V gene TRBV11-3 combines with J gene TRBJ2-5; the D gene is possibly TRBD2 (6 bases). V was trimmed by 1 base and J by 1 base, leaving 13 bases between them. There are 16 residues in the CDR3. The germline V gene encodes CDR1 SGHNT and CDR2 YENEEA.

The chain has TRBV28 and TRBJ1-3; no reliable D call. Looked up from germline, CDR1 is MDHEN and CDR2 is SYDVKM. V lost 8 bases, J lost 0 bases, and 14 bases lay in between. The CDR3 has 15 residues. CDR3 bases: TGTGCCAGCCTGCTTAAGGCTCGCTCTGGAAACACCATATATTTT. This sequence encodes CASLLKARSGNTIYF.

In its sample, this clonotype was seen many times. This chain connects TRBV4-2 to TRBJ2-3; D not resolved. The germline gives CDR1 LGHNA, CDR2 YNFKEQ. Trimming removed 0 bases from V and 1 base from J, with 11 bases in between. This CDR3 comprises 16 residues. The CDR3 protein is CASSQDWAQRTDTQYF. As DNA, the CDR3 is TGTGCCAGCAGCCAAGATTGGGCGCAGCGCACAGATACGCAGTATTTT.

The chain combines TRBV6-2 or TRBV6-3 with TRBJ2-7; D remains ambiguous. The CDR3 is 13 amino acids. CDR1 MNHEY and CDR2 SVGEGT come from the germline V gene. The ends were cut back, 2 bases at V and 7 bases at J, with 12 bases in the middle. This CDR3 is CASSYAAHYEQYF. CDR3 DNA sequence: TGTGCCAGCAGTTACGCGGCACACTATGAGCAGTACTTC.

The chain couples TRBV5-5 to TRBJ2-3; 7 bases align to TRBD1. CDR3 length: 17 amino acids. Trimming at V came to 0 bases and at J to 3 bases, leaving 10 bases not matched to a gene. The V gene's germline CDR1 is SGHKS and CDR2 YYEKEE (reference sequence). The CDR3 loop is CASSLDHRGQRTDTQYF. The CDR3 DNA is TGTGCCAGCAGCTTGGATCATAGGGGGCAGAGGACAGATACGCAGTATTTT.

Concerning this clonotype itself: Since a much larger clone is just one base distant, this may be a read error. The chain carries TRBV10-3 and TRBJ2-5; D gene unclear. The CDR3 runs to 14 residues. Germline-derived CDR1 and CDR2 are ENHRY and SYGVKD. The CDR3 reads CAIRLLTRQEAQYF. CDR3 bases: TGTGCCATCAGGTTGCTGACCCGTCAAGAGGCCCAGTACTTC.

With regard to this clonotype: Compared with germline, one end of the junction differs, possibly owing to a read error. The gene calls are TRBV11-3 and TRBJ2-5, with D unclear. The CDR3 extends over 13 amino acids. CDR1 SGHNT and CDR2 YENEEA come from the germline V gene. The CDR3 DNA follows: TGTGCCAGTAGCTTATCTCTCCAAGAGACCCAGAACTTC. It codes for CASSLSLQETQNF.

A remark on this clonotype: Possible read error: a much larger clone is one base away. The chain employs TRBV12-3 or TRBV12-4 and TRBJ2-3; 10 bases map to TRBD2. The ends lost 5 bases at V and 5 bases at J; junction bases unmatched: 10. The CDR3 is 16 amino acids. This CDR3 reads CASSQYSGRTIDTQYF. CDR3 in DNA: TGTGCCAGCAGTCAATATAGCGGGAGGACCATAGATACGCAGTATTTT.

A word on this clonotype: Because the CDR3 is missing its conserved closing phenylalanine or tryptophan, this is likely a read error. In nucleotides, the CDR3 is TGCATCGCGTTGGCGCGATTCGGGGAGACCCAGTACTTG. Its translation is CIALARFGETQYL. This chain uses TRBV29-1 with TRBJ2-5, with no clear D. There are 13 residues in the CDR3. Germline CDR1 and CDR2: SQVTM and ANQGSEA.

The chain uses TRBV30 and TRBJ2-1; 8 bases are a match to TRBD2. Germline V gives CDR1 GTSNPN, CDR2 SVGIG (reference sequence). V dropped 2 bases and J dropped 6; count of bases not matched to a gene: 15. This CDR3 contains 17 residues. CDR3 sequence reads: CAWSPLHLAGNPNEQFF. CDR3 sequence (DNA): TGTGCCTGGAGTCCTTTACATCTAGCGGGTAACCCCAATGAGCAGTTCTTC. The entire variable domain, with the rest obtained from reference TRBV30 and TRBJ2-1, is as follows: SQTIHQWPATLVQPVGSPLSLECTVEGTSNPNLYWYRQAAGRGLQLLFYSVGIGQISSEVPQNLSASRPQDRQFILSSKKLLLSDSGFYLCAWSPLHLAGNPNEQFFGPGTRLTVL.

With respect to this clonotype: This may stem from a read error, because a much larger clone lies one nucleotide away. V and J are TRBV6-1 and TRBJ1-2, with D unclear. Germline V lookup: CDR1 MNHNS, CDR2 SASEGT. CDR3 length equals 14 residues. The V end was cut by 0 bases, the J end by 7 bases, with 12 bases between. CDR3 in amino acids: CASSEAVGGCGYTF. CDR3 in DNA: TGTGCCAGCAGTGAAGCGGTAGGCGGGTGTGGCTACACCTTC.

A remark on this clonotype: One junction end disagrees with the germline gene, perhaps due to a read error. This chain connects TRBV24-1 to TRBJ2-5; D perhaps matches TRBD1 (6 bases). This CDR3 has 13 residues. Germline V gene lookup returns CDR1 KGHDR and CDR2 SFDVKD. In DNA form, the CDR3 reads TGTACCACCAGTGACCGGGACACGGAGACCCAGTACTTC. It encodes CTTSDRDTETQYF.

The rearrangement uses TRBV5-8 and TRBJ2-7; TRBD2 matches 12 bases. The J segment lost 3 bases and the V segment lost 4 bases, leaving 5 bases of the junction unmatched. This CDR3 has 15 residues. The germline V gene encodes CDR1 SGHTS and CDR2 YDEGEE. The chain's CDR3 is CASSLGLAGYYEQYF. CDR3 in DNA: TGTGCCAGCAGCCTCGGACTAGCGGGGTACTACGAGCAGTACTTC.

In regard to this clonotype: A much larger clone differs by one base, so this may be a read error. In this CDR3 the conserved last residue, phenylalanine or tryptophan, is missing, so a read error is likely. Because the CDR3's place on the DNA is in doubt, the DNA is left out and the CDR3 is given as listed by TCRdb. V gene TRBV7-8 combines with J gene TRBJ2-7; the table gives TRBD1 as D, unverified against the DNA. The CDR3 has 12 amino acids, counting both end residues. Per germline, CDR1 SGHVS and CDR2 FQNEAQ. The CDR3 reads CASSLQTGGLYI.